Here is one T cell receptor beta chain with its context. Its antigen is as yet unknown. PCR involved 60 Vbeta and 13 Jbeta primers. Data came from immunoSEQ multiplex PCR; TCRdb stores just in-frame clones and leaves some out. This sample yields approximately 200,000 clones, of which 84% are seen a single time; around 0.27% belongs to the top ten. V shed 6 bases, J shed 6 bases, and the junction held 9 bases outside the gene matches. The CDR3 sequence is 14 residues long. Germline CDR1 and CDR2: SQVTM and ANQGSEA. This sample is part of a study of cytomegalovirus exposure and HLA in healthy donors. Findings and limits, study-wide: According to reports, the classifier identified cytomegalovirus status with high specificity and sensitivity. Earlier analysis looked at TCR beta V segments, and most were productive about 87% or about 30% of the time. Specificity of three CMV-associated chains for CMV antigens was verified in vitro. Researchers reported from a later analysis that most CMV-associated TCR beta chains appeared HLA-restricted.

This TCR was recovered from a boy aged 5 to 17 in good health and CMV-seronegative. The rearrangement uses TRBV29-1 and TRBJ2-3; TRBD2 aligns across 10 bases. Input material: PBMCs. In nucleotides, the CDR3 is TGCAGCGTACCTCAGCGGGAGGGCCCCGATACGCAGTATTTT. Encoded protein: CSVPQREGPDTQYF.